The 20 T cell receptor beta chains below come from one sample, sequenced in a study of PD-L1 blockade in urothelial cancer. Specified time point: pretreatment peripheral blood. TCRdb's table, derived via immunoSEQ multiplex PCR, lists solely in-frame clones and lacks some. Altogether approximately 70,000 clones are present, 80% to 85% being singletons, with the ten largest covering about a tenth. The sequences come from PBMCs, collected around atezolizumab (anti-PD-L1) treatment. The receptors originated from a woman between 65 and 79 years old with urothelial cancer.

The chain recombines TRBV7-2 with TRBJ2-1; D uncertain. Germline-derived CDR1 and CDR2 are SGHTA and FQGNSA. V was shortened by 0 bases and J by 0 bases, with 6 bases between the two germline ends. The CDR3 covers 15 residues. This CDR3 is CASSLARSSYNEQFF. As DNA, the CDR3 is TGTGCCAGCAGCTTAGCTCGGAGCTCCTACAATGAGCAGTTCTTC.

The chain joins TRBV28 to TRBJ2-1; TRBD2 matches at 8 bases. The CDR3 runs 14 residues. The V gene end was trimmed by 5 bases and the J gene end by 4 bases; junction bases not matched to a gene: 4. CDR1 and CDR2 from the germline V gene are MDHEN and SYDVKM. CDR3: CASSTSGVYNEQFF. Written as DNA, the CDR3 is TGTGCCAGCAGTACTAGCGGAGTTTACAATGAGCAGTTCTTC. The full variable domain, completed using reference TRBV28 and TRBJ2-1, is DVKVTQSSRYLVKRTGEKVFLECVQDMDHENMFWYRQDPGLGLRLIYFSYDVKMKEKGDIPEGYSVSREKKERFSLILESASTNQTSMYLCASSTSGVYNEQFFGPGTRLTVL.

The genes are TRBV6-1 and TRBJ2-7, with 10 positions matching TRBD1. The CDR3 totals 13 residues. The germline CDR1 and CDR2 sequences are MNHNS and SASEGT. V was pared by 10 bases and J by 3 bases, with 6 bases of the junction left unmatched. CDR3 sequence: CATRTGGYYEQYF. Written as DNA, the CDR3 is TGTGCCACCAGGACAGGGGGGTACTACGAGCAGTACTTC.

The genes are TRBV6-5 and TRBJ1-4, with D hard to call. Germline V gives CDR1 MNHEY, CDR2 SVGAGI. This CDR3 spans 14 amino acids. The V end lost 6 bases, the J end lost 7 bases, and 15 bases lay between the germline ends. The CDR3 nucleotides read TGTGCCAGCAGCAGGCAGAATAATGGTGAAAAACTGTTTTTT. This sequence encodes CASSRQNNGEKLFF.

The chain combines TRBV15 with TRBJ2-5, with TRBD2 matching over 9 bases. Germline CDR1 is LNHNV and CDR2 is YYDKDF (reference sequence). V was pared by 0 bases and J by 5 bases, with 7 bases of the junction left unmatched. This CDR3 comprises 16 residues. This chain's CDR3 is CATSRDRAGGGETQYF. Written as DNA, the CDR3 is TGTGCCACCAGCAGAGATCGAGCGGGGGGCGGGGAGACCCAGTACTTC.

J is TRBJ1-6 and V is TRBV6-6; D is ambiguous. The germline V and J ends were trimmed by 2 bases and 5 bases, with 13 bases remaining between them. Germline V gene lookup returns CDR1 MNHNY and CDR2 SVGAGI (reference sequence). CDR3 size: 16 residues. CDR3 nucleotides: TGTGCCAGCAGTTACCGCGCCGGGGTCGATAATTCACCCCTCCACTTT. It is translated as CASSYRAGVDNSPLHF.

The V and J genes are TRBV7-8 and TRBJ1-2, with D possibly TRBD1 on 6 matching bases. The CDR3 extends over 14 amino acids. CDR1 is SGHVS, CDR2 FQNEAQ, per germline. The ends were cut back, 1 base at V and 7 bases at J, with 13 bases in the middle. The CDR3 region has the DNA TGTGCCAGCAGCTTAGGCAGGGGAGTAGGTGGCTACACCTTC. As protein: CASSLGRGVGGYTF.

The chain carries TRBV6-4 and TRBJ2-7, with D perhaps matching TRBD1 (6 bases). V lost 11 bases, J lost 3 bases, and 17 bases lay in between. The germline gives CDR1 MRHNA, CDR2 SNTAGT. The CDR3 is made up of 13 amino acids. The CDR3 region is CAAKGHLNYEQYF. CDR3 DNA sequence: TGTGCCGCCAAGGGACATCTGAACTACGAGCAGTACTTC.

This rearrangement joins TRBV5-1 to TRBJ1-2; D ambiguous. Germline CDR1 SGHRS, CDR2 YFSETQ. The CDR3 is 15 residues long. Deletions cut 2 bases from V and 4 bases from J, with 15 bases between. The CDR3 reads CASSLDGGLFYGYTF. In nucleotides, the CDR3 is TGCGCCAGCAGCTTAGATGGCGGGCTATTCTATGGCTACACCTTC. The whole variable domain, remainder taken from reference TRBV5-1 and TRBJ1-2, is KAGVTQTPRYLIKTRGQQVTLSCSPISGHRSVSWYQQTPGQGLQFLFEYFSETQRNKGNFPGRFSGRQFSNSRSEMNVSTLELGDSALYLCASSLDGGLFYGYTFGSGTRLTVV.

The chain couples TRBV5-4 to TRBJ1-2, with a weak D call TRBD1 (6 bases). Germline assignment: CDR1 SGHNT and CDR2 YYREEE (reference sequence). The V end was cut by 0 bases, the J end by 5 bases, with 14 bases between. This CDR3 contains 15 residues. CDR3 sequence reads: CASSLARGARYGYTF. The CDR3 DNA is TGTGCCAGCAGCTTGGCGCGGGGGGCGCGTTATGGCTACACCTTC.

This clone was observed a single time. The rearrangement links TRBV5-1 to TRBJ2-1; D gene uncertain. V shed 5 bases and J shed 5 bases, with 14 bases lying between them. CDR1 is SGHRS and CDR2 is YFSETQ in the germline V gene. This CDR3 spans 14 amino acids. The CDR3, as DNA: TGCGCCAGCAGGCCGGGTCTGGCCAACAATGAGCAGTTCTTC. This gives the protein CASRPGLANNEQFF.

Only one count was recorded for this clone. The gene calls are TRBV7-7 and TRBJ2-1, with a weak D call TRBD1 (5 bases). The CDR3 has 13 amino acids. Germline V gene data show CDR1 as SSHAT and CDR2 as FNYEAQ (reference sequence). V lost 3 bases and J lost 7, with 10 bases in between. The chain's CDR3 is CASSLNPGNEQFF. The CDR3 DNA reads as TGTGCCAGCAGCTTGAATCCAGGGAATGAGCAGTTCTTC.

V usage is TRBV6-6 and J usage is TRBJ1-1, with D unclear. Germline values: CDR1 MNHNY, CDR2 SVGAGI (reference sequence). The CDR3 totals 15 residues. V was cut by 2 bases and J by 1 base, with 11 bases left in between. The chain's CDR3 is CASSYPRETNTEAFF. DNA of the CDR3: TGTGCCAGCAGTTACCCTCGGGAGACGAACACTGAAGCTTTCTTT.

This chain joins TRBV10-1 and TRBJ2-3; 9 positions match TRBD2. The length of the CDR3 is 16 residues. The germline V gene has CDR1 WNHNN and CDR2 SYGVQD (reference sequence). Trimming removed 3 bases from V and 5 bases from J; junction bases left unmatched: 9. Written as DNA, the CDR3 is TGCGCCAGCAGTGAAGGTCCAGCGGGGGGTCAAGATACGCAGTATTTT. It is translated as CASSEGPAGGQDTQYF.

This chain uses TRBV27 with TRBJ1-1, with TRBD1 as a possible D gene (5 bases). CDR1 and CDR2 (germline): MNHEY, SMNVEV (reference sequence). The CDR3 covers 14 residues. Trimming took off 5 bases at V and 4 bases at J, with 14 bases between the two ends. CDR3 loop: CASSPIGGGTEAFF. In DNA form, the CDR3 reads TGTGCCAGCAGTCCGATCGGGGGGGGCACTGAAGCTTTCTTT.

The chain links TRBV30 to TRBJ1-2, with no clear D. The V gene lost 4 bases and the J gene lost 0 bases, with 6 bases spanning the gap. The CDR3 loop spans 12 amino acids. The germline gives CDR1 GTSNPN, CDR2 SVGIG (reference sequence). DNA for the CDR3: TGTGCCTGGACAGATTCTAACTATGGCTACACCTTC. Encoded protein: CAWTDSNYGYTF.

A few counts support this clone. V and J are TRBV6-5 and TRBJ2-7, with a tentative D call TRBD1 (6 bases). V lost 4 bases to trimming and J lost 4 bases, with 14 bases between them. The CDR3 runs to 14 residues. CDR1 is MNHEY, CDR2 SVGAGI, per germline. The CDR3 nucleotides read TGTGCCAGCAGTTCGACCGGGACATCTTACGAGCAGTACTTC. As protein: CASSSTGTSYEQYF.

The chain uses TRBV9 and TRBJ1-6; 7 bases agree with TRBD1. V shed 6 bases, J shed 5 bases, and the junction held 5 bases outside the gene matches. CDR1 is SGDLS and CDR2 is YYNGEE in the germline V gene. The CDR3 spans 14 residues. The CDR3 region is CASNQGQNNSPLHF. CDR3 nucleotide sequence: TGTGCCAGCAATCAGGGACAGAATAATTCACCCCTCCACTTT.

The chain has TRBV18 and TRBJ2-2; a weak D match, TRBD2 (5 bases). CDR1 is KGHSH, CDR2 LQKENI, per germline. V shed 6 bases and J shed 7 bases, with 15 bases lying between them. CDR3 length equals 14 residues. The CDR3 DNA follows: TGTGCCAGCTCCCCTACGGAGGCGGGCGGGGAGCTGTTTTTT. Its translation is CASSPTEAGGELFF.

This clone was counted only a few times. This chain joins TRBV19 and TRBJ1-1; D not certain. Trimming pared 7 bases from V and 1 base from J, leaving 13 bases between. Germline V CDR1 and CDR2: LNHDA, SQIVND (reference sequence). The CDR3 sequence is 14 residues long. DNA of the CDR3: TGTGCCAGTATGGTGCTGCGGGGGAACACTGAAGCTTTCTTT. This encodes CASMVLRGNTEAFF.